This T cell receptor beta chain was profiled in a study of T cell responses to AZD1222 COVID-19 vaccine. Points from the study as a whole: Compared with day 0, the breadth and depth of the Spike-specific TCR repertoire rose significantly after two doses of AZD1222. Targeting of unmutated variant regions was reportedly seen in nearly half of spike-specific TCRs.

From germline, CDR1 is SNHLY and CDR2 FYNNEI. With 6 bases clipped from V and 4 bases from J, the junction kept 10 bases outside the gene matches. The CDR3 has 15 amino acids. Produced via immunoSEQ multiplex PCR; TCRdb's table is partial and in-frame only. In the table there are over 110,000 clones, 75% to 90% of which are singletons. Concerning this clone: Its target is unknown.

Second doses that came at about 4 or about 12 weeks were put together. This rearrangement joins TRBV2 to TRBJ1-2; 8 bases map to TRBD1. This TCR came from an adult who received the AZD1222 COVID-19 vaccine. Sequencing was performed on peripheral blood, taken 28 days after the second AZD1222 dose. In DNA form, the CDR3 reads TGTGCCAGCAGGCCGGGACAGGCTAACCTCTATGGCTACACCTTC. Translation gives CASRPGQANLYGYTF.